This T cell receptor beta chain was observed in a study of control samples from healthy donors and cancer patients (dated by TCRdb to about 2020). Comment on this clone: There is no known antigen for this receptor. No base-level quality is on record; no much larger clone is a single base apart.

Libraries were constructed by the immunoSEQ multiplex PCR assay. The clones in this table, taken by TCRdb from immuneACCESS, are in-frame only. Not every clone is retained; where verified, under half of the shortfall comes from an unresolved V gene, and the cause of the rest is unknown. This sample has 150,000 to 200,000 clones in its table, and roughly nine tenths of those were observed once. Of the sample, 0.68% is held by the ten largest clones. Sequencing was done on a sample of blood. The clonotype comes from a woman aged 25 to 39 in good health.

The nucleotides are TGTGCCAGCAGTCGGGACAGGGGGCTCCACGAGCAGTACTTC. It translates to CASSRDRGLHEQYF. Rearrangement joined TRBV6-6 to TRBJ2-7; the junction holds 12 bases that match TRBD1. The germline V gene (reference sequence) specifies MNHNY as CDR1 and SVGAGI as CDR2. From V the trimming removes 5 bases and from J it removes 5 bases, while the gene matches leave 4 bases of the junction unaccounted for. Measured from the cysteine to the phenylalanine, the CDR3 is 14 residues long. The entry retains the CDR3 DNA only, 42 bases that are in frame from base 1.